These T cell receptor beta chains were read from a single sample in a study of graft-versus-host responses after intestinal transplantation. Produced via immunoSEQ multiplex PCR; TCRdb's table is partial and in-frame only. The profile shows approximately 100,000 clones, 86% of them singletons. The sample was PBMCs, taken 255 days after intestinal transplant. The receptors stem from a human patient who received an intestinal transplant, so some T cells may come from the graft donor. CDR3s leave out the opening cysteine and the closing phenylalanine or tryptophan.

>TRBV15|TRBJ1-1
ATSRGGDLNTEAF
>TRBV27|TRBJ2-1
ASTRGGRYNEQF
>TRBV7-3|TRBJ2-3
ASSLSSGTDTQY
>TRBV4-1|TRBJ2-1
ASSQDLLVGPYNEQF
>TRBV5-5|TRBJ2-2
ASRPGVSGIGELF
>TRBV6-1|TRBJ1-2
ASREGNGYT
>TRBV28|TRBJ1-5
ASSFGPYRDQPQH
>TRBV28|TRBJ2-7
ASSLLAGSGSYEQY
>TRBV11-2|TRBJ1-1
ASSPRQGRTEAF
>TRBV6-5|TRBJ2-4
ASSSRGTAAKNIQY
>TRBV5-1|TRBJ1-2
ASSSGQGGYGYT
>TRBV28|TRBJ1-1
ASSLKPGQGGTEAF
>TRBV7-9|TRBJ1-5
ASSPTGGGNQPQH
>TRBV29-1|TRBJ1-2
SDTQGPNYGYT
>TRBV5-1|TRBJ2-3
ASAVGGATDTQY
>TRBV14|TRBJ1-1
ASSQFTGGVWNTEAF
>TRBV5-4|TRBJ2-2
ASSLLGGSTGELF
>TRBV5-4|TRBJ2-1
ASSVTSGVENEQF
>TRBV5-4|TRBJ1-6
ASSLQNSPLH
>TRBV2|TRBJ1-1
ASGGQTAF
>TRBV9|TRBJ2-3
ASSARLAGGPSTDTQY
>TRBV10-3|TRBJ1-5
AISEAGPPFNQPQH
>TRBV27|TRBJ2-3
ASSPWTGGILGTDTQY
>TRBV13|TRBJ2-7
ASSLASGSYEQY
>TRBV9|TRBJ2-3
ASSALGDTQY
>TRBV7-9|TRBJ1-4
ASRRPGQGAPTNEKLF
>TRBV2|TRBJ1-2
ASITYGYT
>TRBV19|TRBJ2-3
ASSIGTDTQY
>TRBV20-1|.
SASLPEQY
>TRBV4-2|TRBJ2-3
ASSQDGSTDTQY
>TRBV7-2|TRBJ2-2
ASSFGQGAGGELF
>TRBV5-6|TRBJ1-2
ASSPKGLGSNYGYT
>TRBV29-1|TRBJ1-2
SVWDRGRAHGYT
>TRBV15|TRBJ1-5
ATSPGGGHQPQH
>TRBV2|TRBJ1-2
ASSDGGESNYGYT
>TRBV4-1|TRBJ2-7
ASSTTDRVSYEQY